The clone carrying this T cell receptor (beta chain) turned up a few times. This record belongs to a study of blood T cell repertoires in COVID-19. For the study at large: The United States, Italy and Spain provided the acute and convalescent COVID-19 samples. T cells, B-cell-depleted T cells, or PBMCs supplied cDNA or gDNA.

Original data processing: How many nucleated cells were present was estimated from reference gene primer amplification. Sequencing used immunoSEQ multiplex PCR; TCRdb keeps in-frame clones, though not all of them. V, J and clone size reflect that table, while D and trimming were determined from the DNA. Among hundreds of thousands of clones listed, more than 80% were seen once. The CDR3 runs to 16 residues. The germline V and J ends were trimmed by 5 bases and 1 base, with 15 bases remaining between them. Germline V gives CDR1 MNHEY, CDR2 SVGEGT. This receptor was obtained from a man aged 35 to 55 with acute or convalescent COVID-19. Material for sequencing was peripheral blood. V usage is TRBV6-2 or TRBV6-3 and J usage is TRBJ2-1, with D perhaps TRBD2 (7 bases). CDR3 sequence reads: CASSPRGAGSYNEQFF. CDR3 nucleotides: TGTGCCAGCAGTCCCCGGGGGGCAGGGTCCTACAATGAGCAGTTCTTC.